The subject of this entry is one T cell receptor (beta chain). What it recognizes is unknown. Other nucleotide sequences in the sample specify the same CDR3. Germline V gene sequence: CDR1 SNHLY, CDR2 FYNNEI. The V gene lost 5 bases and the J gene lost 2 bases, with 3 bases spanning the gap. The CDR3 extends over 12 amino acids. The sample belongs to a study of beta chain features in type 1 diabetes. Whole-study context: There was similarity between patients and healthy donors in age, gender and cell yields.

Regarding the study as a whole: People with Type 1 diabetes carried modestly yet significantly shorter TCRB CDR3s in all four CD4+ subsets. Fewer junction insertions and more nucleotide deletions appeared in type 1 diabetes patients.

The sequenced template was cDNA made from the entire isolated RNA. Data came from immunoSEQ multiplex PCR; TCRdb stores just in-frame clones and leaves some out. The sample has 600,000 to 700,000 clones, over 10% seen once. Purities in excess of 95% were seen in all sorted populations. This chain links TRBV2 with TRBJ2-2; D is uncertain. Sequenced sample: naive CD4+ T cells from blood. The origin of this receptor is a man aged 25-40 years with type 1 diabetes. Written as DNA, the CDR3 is TGTGCCAGCAGTAGAAACACCGGGGAGCTGTTTTTT. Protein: CASSRNTGELFF.